The 19 T cell receptor beta chains below were found in one sample sequenced in a study of T cells after yellow fever vaccination. TCRdb recomputed calls from the 5' RACE reads with MiXCR, one row per CDR3 protein. The sample consists of about 300,000 distinct CDR3 sequences, almost 4% of them appearing once. Material: PBMCs, obtained 5 days after the yellow fever booster vaccination. Every receptor here comes from a young man who received the YFV17D yellow fever vaccine.

The chain recombines TRBV4-1 with TRBJ1-6; D uncertain. The germline V and J ends were trimmed by 1 base and 0 bases, with 7 bases remaining between them. The CDR3 has 16 residues. The germline gives CDR1 MGHRA, CDR2 YSYEKL. The CDR3 DNA reads as TGCGCCAGCAGCCAAGTACGGAGCTCCTATAATTCACCCCTCCACTTT. Its translation is CASSQVRSSYNSPLHF.

This clonotype was picked up many times. This chain uses TRBV20-1 with TRBJ2-5; 8 positions agree with TRBD2. V gave up 6 bases and J gave up 5 bases; unmatched junction bases: 5. The germline V gene has CDR1 DFQATT and CDR2 SNEGSKA (reference sequence). The CDR3 is 12 residues long. The CDR3 DNA reads TGCAGTGCCTCGACTAGCGACGAGACCCAGTACTTC. Its translation: CSASTSDETQYF.

The chain has TRBV6-5 and TRBJ1-5; TRBD1 is a possible D gene (6 bases). This CDR3 spans 14 amino acids. CDR1 is MNHEY and CDR2 is SVGAGI in the germline V gene. V lost 5 bases and J lost 5, with 13 bases in between. CDR3: CASSPQQGYQPQHF. CDR3 DNA: TGTGCCAGCAGTCCGCAACAGGGCTATCAGCCCCAGCATTTT.

This clonotype was counted a few times. This chain connects TRBV6-5 to TRBJ1-2, with a tentative D call TRBD1 (6 bases). Germline loops: CDR1 MNHEY, CDR2 SVGAGI. Trimming removed 6 bases at V and 5 bases at J, with 13 bases between. The CDR3 sequence is 13 residues long. The CDR3 loop is CASSQTGWYGYTF. The CDR3 nucleotides are TGTGCCAGCAGCCAAACAGGGTGGTATGGCTACACCTTC.

This clonotype was counted ten times or more. CDR3 sequence: CASSSDRGNTQYF. CDR3 in DNA: TGTGCCAGCAGCTCGGACAGGGGGAATACGCAGTATTTT. The chain links TRBV9 to TRBJ2-3; 10 bases line up with TRBD1. This CDR3 is 13 amino acids long. V lost 4 bases, J lost 7 bases, and 3 bases stayed unmatched. Germline V gene data show CDR1 as SGDLS and CDR2 as YYNGEE.

This clonotype was counted between two and nine times. In DNA form, the CDR3 reads TGCAGTGCTCGGGACAGGGTCCATCAGCCCCAGCATTTT. This gives the protein CSARDRVHQPQHF. This chain connects TRBV20-1 to TRBJ1-5, with 9 bases fitting TRBD1. The CDR3 has 13 residues. Germline V CDR1 and CDR2: DFQATT, SNEGSKA (reference sequence). V gave up 5 bases and J gave up 5 bases; unmatched junction bases: 4.

The sample holds a few counts of this clonotype. The genes are TRBV5-1 and TRBJ1-4; no definite D call. Deletions cut 0 bases from V and 8 bases from J, with 14 bases between. Per the germline V gene, CDR1 is SGHRS and CDR2 is YFSETQ. The CDR3 consists of 15 residues. The CDR3 nucleotides are TGCGCCAGCAGCTTGGTAGGCTCGCCGGGGGAAAAACTGTTTTTT. Its protein product is CASSLVGSPGEKLFF. Full variable domain (outside the CDR3, taken from reference TRBV5-1 and TRBJ1-4): KAGVTQTPRYLIKTRGQQVTLSCSPISGHRSVSWYQQTPGQGLQFLFEYFSETQRNKGNFPGRFSGRQFSNSRSEMNVSTLELGDSALYLCASSLVGSPGEKLFFGSGTQLSVL.

This clonotype was picked up a small number of times. V and J are TRBV20-1 and TRBJ2-3, with no clear D. Germline lookup yields CDR1 DFQATT and CDR2 SNEGSKA (reference sequence). The CDR3 spans 14 residues. V was trimmed by 2 bases and J by 1 base, leaving 10 bases between them. CDR3 in DNA: TGCAGTGCTAGATCAGAAACGGGCACAGATACGCAGTATTTT. Encoded protein: CSARSETGTDTQYF.

The rearrangement links TRBV28 to TRBJ1-1; possible D gene TRBD1, 6 bases. CDR3 length: 14 amino acids. The germline V gene has CDR1 MDHEN and CDR2 SYDVKM. V was shortened by 2 bases and J by 5 bases, with 12 bases between the two germline ends. CDR3 sequence reads: CASSLRGPGTEAFF. CDR3 nucleotides: TGTGCCAGCAGTTTACGGGGGCCGGGGACTGAAGCTTTCTTT.

The chain links TRBV6-5 to TRBJ1-2; 7 bases are a match to TRBD1. Per germline, CDR1 MNHEY and CDR2 SVGAGI. With V trimmed by 0 bases and J by 2 bases, 3 bases remained unmatched. This CDR3 is 15 amino acids long. The CDR3 region is CASSYSSTGNYGYTF. The CDR3 coding sequence is TGTGCCAGCAGTTACTCATCGACAGGGAACTATGGCTACACCTTC.

This clonotype was observed many times. The gene calls are TRBV18 and TRBJ1-1; D gene uncertain. CDR1 KGHSH and CDR2 LQKENI come from the germline V gene. V gave up 2 bases and J gave up 3 bases, with 4 bases separating them. The CDR3 has 12 residues. This CDR3 reads CASSPGYTEAFF. DNA of the CDR3: TGTGCCAGCTCACCAGGGTACACTGAAGCTTTCTTT.

The sample holds a few counts of this clonotype. The rearrangement uses TRBV12-3 or TRBV12-4 and TRBJ2-3; a possible D gene is TRBD2 (5 bases). V lost 5 bases, J lost 6 bases, and 15 bases lay in between. This CDR3 contains 14 residues. The CDR3 loop is CASSQDSAPDTQYF. CDR3 nucleotide sequence: TGTGCCAGCAGTCAGGACTCTGCTCCCGATACGCAGTATTTT.

The chain links TRBV6-2 or TRBV6-3 to TRBJ2-5; D perhaps matches TRBD2 (5 bases). Trimming left V 2 bases short and J 3 bases short, with 7 bases between. This CDR3 contains 13 residues. The germline CDR1 and CDR2 sequences are MNHEY and SVGEGT. Here the CDR3 reads CASSYVGEETQYF. As DNA, the CDR3 is TGTGCCAGCAGTTACGTCGGGGAAGAGACCCAGTACTTC.

In its sample, this clonotype was seen a few times. The chain links TRBV28 to TRBJ2-2; D may be TRBD2 (6 bases). Germline V gene data show CDR1 as MDHEN and CDR2 as SYDVKM. The CDR3 runs to 15 residues. The germline V and J ends were trimmed by 2 bases and 1 base, with 8 bases remaining between them. The CDR3, as DNA: TGTGCCAGCAGTTTAACGGGGGAGAACACCGGGGAGCTGTTTTTT. This sequence encodes CASSLTGENTGELFF.

The CDR3: CSVESVGGLRETQYF. The CDR3 bases are TGCAGCGTTGAATCCGTGGGGGGCCTGAGGGAGACCCAGTACTTC. This chain connects TRBV29-1 to TRBJ2-5; D assignment may be TRBD1 or TRBD2 (6 bases each). V gave up 2 bases and J gave up 5 bases, with 18 bases separating them. Germline-derived CDR1 and CDR2 are SQVTM and ANQGSEA. The CDR3 contains 15 residues.

J is TRBJ2-1 and V is TRBV20-1, with TRBD1 as a possible D gene (6 bases). The CDR3 covers 16 residues. Trimming removed 6 bases at V and 2 bases at J, with 20 bases between. Germline values: CDR1 DFQATT, CDR2 SNEGSKA (reference sequence). The CDR3 here is CSALFTGRGAYNEQFF. CDR3 DNA: TGCAGTGCCCTATTTACAGGGAGAGGAGCCTACAATGAGCAGTTCTTC.

This clonotype was seen a handful of times. The chain joins TRBV15 to TRBJ1-4; D remains unclear. V was trimmed by 1 base and J by 3 bases, leaving 0 bases between them. This CDR3 spans 12 amino acids. From germline, CDR1 is LNHNV and CDR2 YYDKDF (reference sequence). The CDR3 spells CATSRANEKLFF. CDR3 in DNA: TGTGCCACCAGCAGAGCTAATGAAAAACTGTTTTTT.

This clonotype was seen only a few times. The V call is TRBV19, the J call TRBJ1-1, with no clear D. The germline gives CDR1 LNHDA, CDR2 SQIVND (reference sequence). V was trimmed by 5 bases and J by 5 bases, leaving 18 bases between them. The CDR3 extends over 15 amino acids. CDR3 in amino acids: CASSPLTGLGTEAFF. CDR3 nucleotide sequence: TGTGCCAGTAGTCCCCTGACGGGCCTAGGGACTGAAGCTTTCTTT.

This clonotype turned up a few times. The chain couples TRBV5-1 to TRBJ1-4, with 7 bases fitting TRBD1. The CDR3 has 16 residues. Germline CDR1 reads SGHRS; CDR2 reads YFSETQ. The ends lost 0 bases at V and 2 bases at J; junction bases unmatched: 4. The CDR3 sequence: CASSLGRGPTNEKLFF. CDR3 in DNA: TGCGCCAGCAGCTTGGGGAGGGGGCCGACTAATGAAAAACTGTTTTTT.